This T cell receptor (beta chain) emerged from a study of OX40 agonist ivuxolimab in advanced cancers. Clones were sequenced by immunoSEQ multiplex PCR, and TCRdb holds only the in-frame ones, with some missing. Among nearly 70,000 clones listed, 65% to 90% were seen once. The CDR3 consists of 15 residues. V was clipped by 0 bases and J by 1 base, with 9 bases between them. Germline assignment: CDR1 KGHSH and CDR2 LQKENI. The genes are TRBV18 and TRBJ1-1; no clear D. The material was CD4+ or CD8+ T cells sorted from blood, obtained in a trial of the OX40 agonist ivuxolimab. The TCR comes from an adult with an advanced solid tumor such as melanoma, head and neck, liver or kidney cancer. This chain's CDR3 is CASSPPNGRNTEAFF. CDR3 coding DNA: TGTGCCAGCTCACCACCGAACGGGAGGAACACTGAAGCTTTCTTT. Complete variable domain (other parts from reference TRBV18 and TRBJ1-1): NAGVMQNPRHLVRRRGQEARLRCSPMKGHSHVYWYRQLPEEGLKFMVYLQKENIIDESGMPKERFSAEFPKEGPSILRIQQVVRGDSAAYFCASSPPNGRNTEAFFGQGTRLTVV.